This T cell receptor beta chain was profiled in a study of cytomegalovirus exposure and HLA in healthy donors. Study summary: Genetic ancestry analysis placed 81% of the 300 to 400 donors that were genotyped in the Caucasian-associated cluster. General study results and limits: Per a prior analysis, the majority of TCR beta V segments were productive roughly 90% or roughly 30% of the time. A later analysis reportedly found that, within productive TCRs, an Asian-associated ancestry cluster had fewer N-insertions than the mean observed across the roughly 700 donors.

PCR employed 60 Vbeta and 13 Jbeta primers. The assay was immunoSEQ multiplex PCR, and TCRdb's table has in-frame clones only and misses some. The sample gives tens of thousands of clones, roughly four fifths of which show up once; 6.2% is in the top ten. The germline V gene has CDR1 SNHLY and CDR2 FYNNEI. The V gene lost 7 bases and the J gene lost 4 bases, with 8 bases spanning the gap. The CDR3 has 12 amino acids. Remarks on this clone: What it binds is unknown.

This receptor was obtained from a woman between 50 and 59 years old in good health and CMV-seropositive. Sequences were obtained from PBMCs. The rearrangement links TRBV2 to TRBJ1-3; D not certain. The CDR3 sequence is CASKPGGNTIYF. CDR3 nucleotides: TGTGCCAGCAAGCCGGGGGGAAACACCATATATTTT. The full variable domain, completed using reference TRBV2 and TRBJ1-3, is EPEVTQTPSHQVTQMGQEVILRCVPISNHLYFYWYRQILGQKVEFLVSFYNNEISEKSEIFDDQFSVERPDGSNFTLKIRSTKLEDSAMYFCASKPGGNTIYFGEGSWLTVV.